This T cell receptor beta chain stems from a study of synovial regulatory T cells in juvenile arthritis. Using immunoSEQ multiplex PCR, the repertoire was profiled, and TCRdb retains in-frame clones only, with some absent. This listing includes 7,700 or so clones. Per germline, CDR1 SGHDT and CDR2 YYEEEE. The length of the CDR3 is 13 residues. The record lacks a DNA sequence. V usage is TRBV5-6 and J usage is TRBJ2-1; TCRdb's D call, TRBD2, is unchecked because there is no DNA. The receptor's source is a donor under 30 with juvenile idiopathic arthritis. Sequencing was performed on Treg cells from blood. The subset: remaining (HLA-DR-negative) circulating blood Treg cells. CDR3 amino acids: CASGLAGVREQFF.